The 14 T cell receptor beta chains reported below all come from one sample, sequenced in a study of CD8 T cells in Susac syndrome. When the RNA was reverse transcribed, random hexamers were used with an input of roughly 0.45 to 1 ug. From the immunoSEQ multiplex PCR reads, TCRdb called clonotypes with MiXCR, one entry per CDR3 protein. The data hold more than 250,000 distinct CDR3 sequences, with approximately 90% observed a single time. The sample comprised CD4+ T cells from PBMCs. The source is a human donor with multiple sclerosis.

V and J are TRBV20-1 and TRBJ2-2; perhaps TRBD2 as D (6 bases). The germline gives CDR1 DFQATT, CDR2 SNEGSKA (reference sequence). Trimming took off 3 bases at V and 3 bases at J, with 17 bases between the two ends. CDR3 length equals 16 residues. Here the CDR3 reads CSASRGWGEDTGELFF. The CDR3 DNA reads TGCAGTGCTAGCCGCGGGTGGGGGGAGGACACCGGGGAGCTGTTTTTT.

The CDR3 here is CASSRDGTRGNTIYF. Written as DNA, the CDR3 is TGTGCCAGCAGCCGGGACGGGACACGGGGAAACACCATATATTTT. The J gene is TRBJ1-3, the V gene TRBV3-1; a weak D match, TRBD1 (6 bases). V lost 4 bases and J lost 4, with 14 bases in between. Germline assignment: CDR1 LGHDT and CDR2 YNNKEL (reference sequence). This CDR3 spans 15 amino acids.

CDR3 in amino acids: CASRPQYRLTGELFF. CDR3 coding DNA: TGTGCCAGCAGACCCCAATATAGATTGACCGGGGAGCTGTTTTTT. J is TRBJ2-2 and V is TRBV6-2 or TRBV6-3; D not resolved. This CDR3 is 15 amino acids long. Germline-derived CDR1 and CDR2 are MNHEY and SVGEGT. The V end was cut by 6 bases, the J end by 5 bases, with 16 bases between.

This sequence joins TRBV3-1 and TRBJ2-1; 9 bases are shared with TRBD1. V shed 4 bases and J 7 bases; nucleotides not matched to a gene: 2. This CDR3 has 13 residues. Germline V CDR1 and CDR2: LGHDT, YNNKEL (reference sequence). Here the CDR3 reads CASSRDRVNEQFF. The CDR3 nucleotides read TGTGCCAGCAGCCGGGACAGGGTGAATGAGCAGTTCTTC.

The rearrangement uses TRBV19 and TRBJ2-1, with TRBD2 as a possible D gene (5 bases). The CDR3 totals 15 residues. The V gene's germline CDR1 is LNHDA and CDR2 SQIVND (reference sequence). With 4 bases removed from V and 3 bases from J, the gap between germline ends came to 13 bases. CDR3 sequence: CASSNPSRDYNEQFF. Written as DNA, the CDR3 is TGTGCCAGTAGTAACCCAAGTCGGGACTACAATGAGCAGTTCTTC. The full variable domain, rest sourced from reference TRBV19 and TRBJ2-1, is DGGITQSPKYLFRKEGQNVTLSCEQNLNHDAMYWYRQDPGQGLRLIYYSQIVNDFQKGDIAEGYSVSREKKESFPLTVTSAQKNPTAFYLCASSNPSRDYNEQFFGPGTRLTVL.

The chain carries TRBV9 and TRBJ2-3; 8 bases agree with TRBD1. The germline V gene has CDR1 SGDLS and CDR2 YYNGEE. The CDR3 runs to 17 residues. The V segment lost 3 bases and the J segment 0 bases; nucleotides outside the gene matches: 9. CDR3 nucleotide sequence: TGTGCCAGCAGCGGAGGACAGGGTCCGACTAGCACAGATACGCAGTATTTT. Protein product: CASSGGQGPTSTDTQYF.

The chain carries TRBV5-1 and TRBJ1-6, with D possibly TRBD1 on 5 matching bases. V shed 0 bases and J shed 7 bases, with 23 bases lying between them. The CDR3 extends over 19 amino acids. Germline CDR1 reads SGHRS; CDR2 reads YFSETQ. CDR3 amino acids: CASSLAGMTSGGINSPLHF. CDR3 nucleotide sequence: TGCGCCAGCAGCTTGGCTGGCATGACGTCTGGGGGTATCAATTCACCCCTCCACTTT.

This clonotype appeared a single time. The V gene is TRBV12-3 or TRBV12-4, the J gene TRBJ1-5; TRBD1 is a possible D gene (6 bases). The CDR3 consists of 12 residues. V was cut by 8 bases and J by 4 bases, with 9 bases left in between. The CDR3 reads CASRRGNQPQHF. The DNA for the CDR3 is TGTGCCAGCCGAAGGGGGAATCAGCCCCAGCATTTT.

J is TRBJ1-4 and V is TRBV5-1; a possible D gene is TRBD1 (6 bases). Germline CDR1 reads SGHRS; CDR2 reads YFSETQ. Trimming removed 4 bases at V and 0 bases at J, with 10 bases between. The length of the CDR3 is 15 residues. In nucleotides, the CDR3 is TGCGCCAGCAGCGATTCAGGGGCAACTAATGAAAAACTGTTTTTT. Its protein product is CASSDSGATNEKLFF.

The chain links TRBV4-1 to TRBJ2-3; no firm D call. Trimming stripped 1 base from V and 2 bases from J, with 7 bases between. The CDR3 has 14 amino acids. Germline assignment: CDR1 MGHRA and CDR2 YSYEKL. CDR3 nucleotides: TGCGCCAGCAGCCAAGGGGCGGTCACAGATACGCAGTATTTT. Translating it yields CASSQGAVTDTQYF.

This clonotype was found a few times. The genes are TRBV30 and TRBJ1-2; D is uncertain. The ends were cut back, 2 bases at V and 6 bases at J, with 19 bases in the middle. Germline lookup yields CDR1 GTSNPN and CDR2 SVGIG (reference sequence). The CDR3 has 15 amino acids. The DNA for the CDR3 is TGTGCCTGGAGTCAGACCCGGACGGGCCTAAATGGCTACACCTTC. As protein: CAWSQTRTGLNGYTF.

The chain has TRBV16 and TRBJ2-5; D unclear. Trimming shortened V by 1 base and J by 3 bases, and 3 bases separated the two germline ends. The CDR3 runs to 12 residues. CDR1 is KGHSY, CDR2 FQNENV, per germline. CDR3 DNA sequence: TGTGCCAGCAGCCAATTGGAAGAGACCCAGTACTTC. The encoded protein is CASSQLEETQYF.

The chain combines TRBV12-3 or TRBV12-4 with TRBJ2-7, with 7 bases fitting TRBD1. This CDR3 contains 13 residues. The V and J ends lost 7 bases and 2 bases, in that order; junction bases with no gene match: 5. The CDR3 region is CASKGAITYEQYF. The CDR3 DNA follows: TGTGCCAGCAAGGGGGCGATAACCTACGAGCAGTACTTC.

J is TRBJ2-1 and V is TRBV12-3 or TRBV12-4, with TRBD2 matching over 11 bases. The CDR3 is 14 amino acids. V was pared by 10 bases and J by 4 bases, with 6 bases of the junction left unmatched. This CDR3 is CATGGLAAYNEQFF. In DNA, the CDR3 is TGTGCCACCGGGGGACTAGCGGCTTACAATGAGCAGTTCTTC.